This section outlines one T cell receptor (beta chain) sequence together with its context. Its antigen is unidentified. This CDR3 comprises 11 residues. V lost 3 bases to trimming and J lost 8 bases, with 11 bases between them. Germline-derived CDR1 and CDR2 are GTSNPN and SVGIG (reference sequence). This entry belongs to a study of shared clonotypes between healthy human individuals. The study ran the assay at deep level. Profiled with immunoSEQ multiplex PCR; TCRdb holds only in-frame clones, not every one. The sample has about 520,000 clones; about 96% are singletons. Study results and caveats: It was the non-shared clonotypes that had lower generation probabilities than clonotypes shared by all four donors.

The material sequenced was naive CD4+ T cells sorted from blood. Described subset: CD45RA+ positively selected. The chain recombines TRBV30 with TRBJ2-7; D uncertain. The TCR sequence derives from a woman in her twenties or thirties in good health. CDR3 nucleotides: TGTGCCTGGAGCGTCCGGGCCAAGCAGTACTTC. It specifies CAWSVRAKQYF.